A single TCR beta chain is shown here with its context. These data are taken from a study of CD8 T cells in Susac syndrome. RNA amounts of 0.5 to 1 ug underwent reverse transcription with random hexamers. Across 54 Vbeta and 13 Jbeta, TCR beta CDR3 was amplified with immunoSEQ multiplex PCR. TCRdb reprocessed the immunoSEQ multiplex PCR reads via MiXCR and lists one record per CDR3 protein. The repertoire holds about 280,000 distinct CDR3 sequences, more than 75% seen once, with approximately 0.11% in the top ten. This sequence originates from a human donor with multiple sclerosis. The sequenced sample was CD8+ T cells from PBMCs.

CDR3 nucleotide sequence: TGCAGTGCTCCCGATCCCCCCCTAGGCTCCTACAATGAGCAGTTCTTC. It yields the protein CSAPDPPLGSYNEQFF. This chain uses TRBV20-1 with TRBJ2-1; D not resolved. The germline gives CDR1 DFQATT, CDR2 SNEGSKA (reference sequence). V was shortened by 5 bases and J by 0 bases, with 17 bases between the two germline ends. This CDR3 region has 16 residues.